Listed below are T cell receptor beta chains from one sample, sequenced in a study of CD8 T cells in ankylosing spondylitis. TCRdb analysed the 5' RACE reads with MiXCR anew, one entry per CDR3 protein. The repertoire holds roughly 670,000 distinct CDR3 sequences, with about 20% as singletons. Sequencing was done on a sample of blood, either unsorted or a sorted T cell fraction (not recorded which). The receptors were sampled from a male donor with ankylosing spondylitis. CDR3s include the opening cysteine and the closing phenylalanine or tryptophan. A D gene is named only where the DNA matches it firmly. The size field is filled for only some rows; it gives once, few, many or a size class.

J gene: TRBJ2-7; D gene: NA; V gene: TRBV18; clone size: NA; CDR3 protein: CASSPTVGTRSSFEQYF; CDR3 DNA: TGTGCCAGCTCACCAACGGTTGGTACCCGATCCTCGTTCGAGCAGTACTTC
J gene: TRBJ2-7; D gene: TRBD2; V gene: TRBV5-1; clone size: few; CDR3 protein: CASSFRTSGGSYEQYF; CDR3 DNA: TGCGCCAGCAGCTTCCGGACTAGCGGGGGCTCCTACGAGCAGTACTTC
J gene: TRBJ2-7; D gene: NA; V gene: TRBV7-9; clone size: NA; CDR3 protein: CASSLTGTTSYHEQYF; CDR3 DNA: TGTGCCAGCAGCCTTACTGGGACCACCTCCTACCACGAGCAGTACTTC
J gene: TRBJ2-1; D gene: NA; V gene: TRBV7-2; clone size: many; CDR3 protein: CASRGTALTYNEQFF; CDR3 DNA: TGTGCCAGCAGAGGGACCGCGTTAACCTACAATGAGCAGTTCTTC
J gene: TRBJ2-7; D gene: NA; V gene: TRBV3-1; clone size: NA; CDR3 protein: CASSLRVGEAYEQYF; CDR3 DNA: TGTGCCAGCAGCCTCCGTGTGGGGGAGGCCTACGAGCAGTACTTC
J gene: TRBJ1-4; D gene: NA; V gene: TRBV5-5; clone size: few; CDR3 protein: CASSSYLGQLATNEKLFF; CDR3 DNA: TGTGCCAGCAGCTCGTACCTGGGGCAGCTTGCAACTAATGAAAAACTGTTTTTT
J gene: TRBJ2-7; D gene: TRBD1; V gene: TRBV5-1; clone size: NA; CDR3 protein: CASSPATGVPYEQYF; CDR3 DNA: TGCGCCAGCAGCCCCGCGACAGGGGTTCCCTACGAGCAGTACTTC
J gene: TRBJ2-3; D gene: NA; V gene: TRBV27; clone size: many; CDR3 protein: CASSFVGTDTQYF; CDR3 DNA: TGTGCCAGCAGTTTTGTTGGCACAGATACGCAGTATTTT
J gene: TRBJ1-6; D gene: TRBD1; V gene: TRBV12-3/TRBV12-4; clone size: many; CDR3 protein: CASRWTGVSLSYNSPLHF; CDR3 DNA: TGTGCCAGCAGGTGGACAGGGGTTTCCTTGTCCTATAATTCACCCCTCCACTTT
J gene: TRBJ1-2; D gene: NA; V gene: TRBV4-1; clone size: NA; CDR3 protein: CASSQERSYYGYTF; CDR3 DNA: TGCGCCAGCAGCCAAGAAAGGAGTTACTATGGCTACACCTTC
J gene: TRBJ1-2; D gene: TRBD1; V gene: TRBV7-9; clone size: many; CDR3 protein: CASSYSGTVYGYTF; CDR3 DNA: TGTGCCAGCAGCTACTCCGGGACAGTGTATGGCTACACCTTC
J gene: TRBJ2-1; D gene: NA; V gene: TRBV19; clone size: NA; CDR3 protein: CASSTGTDAYNEQFF; CDR3 DNA: TGTGCCAGTAGCACCGGGACCGACGCCTACAATGAGCAGTTCTTC
J gene: TRBJ2-3; D gene: TRBD2; V gene: TRBV7-3; clone size: few; CDR3 protein: CASSEGLSSTDTQYF; CDR3 DNA: TGTGCCAGCAGCGAGGGACTATCTAGTACAGATACGCAGTATTTT
J gene: TRBJ2-7; D gene: NA; V gene: TRBV20-1; clone size: NA; CDR3 protein: CSARVSSYEQYF; CDR3 DNA: TGCAGTGCTAGGGTCAGCTCCTACGAGCAGTACTTC
J gene: TRBJ1-2; D gene: NA; V gene: TRBV18; clone size: NA; CDR3 protein: CASSPRGLDYGYTF; CDR3 DNA: TGTGCCAGCTCACCACGGGGCCTAGACTATGGCTACACCTTC
J gene: TRBJ2-5; D gene: NA; V gene: TRBV20-1; clone size: NA; CDR3 protein: CSARPHGGIQETQYF; CDR3 DNA: TGCAGTGCTAGACCCCACGGGGGTATCCAAGAGACCCAGTACTTC
J gene: TRBJ2-3; D gene: TRBD1; V gene: TRBV12-3/TRBV12-4; clone size: few; CDR3 protein: CASSRRDRIPDTQYF; CDR3 DNA: TGTGCCAGCAGTCGCCGGGACAGAATACCAGATACGCAGTATTTT
J gene: TRBJ1-1; D gene: NA; V gene: TRBV5-1; clone size: few; CDR3 protein: CASSWGGVTEAFF; CDR3 DNA: TGCGCCAGCAGCTGGGGGGGCGTCACTGAAGCTTTCTTT
J gene: TRBJ2-1; D gene: TRBD1; V gene: TRBV5-1; clone size: many; CDR3 protein: CASSSILPGTGTYNEQFF; CDR3 DNA: TGCGCCAGCAGCTCCATCTTACCCGGGACAGGGACATACAATGAGCAGTTCTTC
J gene: TRBJ2-3; D gene: NA; V gene: TRBV29-1; clone size: few; CDR3 protein: CSVEVEGSDTQYF; CDR3 DNA: TGCAGCGTTGAAGTGGAGGGTTCAGATACGCAGTATTTT
J gene: TRBJ1-1; D gene: NA; V gene: TRBV20-1; clone size: NA; CDR3 protein: CSARSGGYYTEAFF; CDR3 DNA: TGCAGTGCTAGAAGTGGGGGCTACTACACTGAAGCTTTCTTT
J gene: TRBJ1-5; D gene: TRBD1; V gene: TRBV28; clone size: few; CDR3 protein: CASRPTGKGNQPQHF; CDR3 DNA: TGTGCCAGCAGGCCGACAGGGAAGGGCAATCAGCCCCAGCATTTT
J gene: TRBJ2-7; D gene: NA; V gene: TRBV24-1; clone size: NA; CDR3 protein: CATSDERTYEQYF; CDR3 DNA: TGTGCCACCAGCGATGAGCGTACCTACGAGCAGTACTTC
J gene: TRBJ2-1; D gene: NA; V gene: TRBV11-3; clone size: NA; CDR3 protein: CATDWGVGSNEQFF; CDR3 DNA: TGTGCCACCGACTGGGGGGTAGGTAGCAATGAGCAGTTCTTC
J gene: TRBJ2-7; D gene: NA; V gene: TRBV7-2; clone size: NA; CDR3 protein: CASSLAEGGDYQYEQYF; CDR3 DNA: TGTGCCAGCAGCTTAGCGGAGGGGGGGGACTACCAGTACGAGCAGTACTTC
J gene: TRBJ2-2; D gene: TRBD2; V gene: TRBV28; clone size: NA; CDR3 protein: CASSFSGSYGTGELFF; CDR3 DNA: TGTGCCAGCAGTTTTAGCGGGAGTTATGGCACCGGGGAGCTGTTTTTT
J gene: TRBJ1-2; D gene: TRBD1; V gene: TRBV5-5; clone size: NA; CDR3 protein: CASSLTSVTGPYGYTF; CDR3 DNA: TGTGCCAGCAGCCTTACCTCCGTGACAGGGCCGTATGGCTACACCTTC
J gene: TRBJ2-3; D gene: TRBD2; V gene: TRBV7-3; clone size: few; CDR3 protein: CASSSNVAGPGDTQYF; CDR3 DNA: TGTGCCAGCAGCTCAAATGTAGCGGGGCCGGGAGATACGCAGTATTTT
J gene: TRBJ2-5; D gene: TRBD2; V gene: TRBV4-3; clone size: NA; CDR3 protein: CASSQDAASGGVGTQYF; CDR3 DNA: TGCGCCAGCAGCCAAGATGCGGCTAGCGGGGGGGTAGGAACCCAGTACTTC
J gene: TRBJ1-1; D gene: NA; V gene: TRBV12-3/TRBV12-4; clone size: few; CDR3 protein: CASSANLGRNTEAFF; CDR3 DNA: TGTGCCAGCAGCGCCAACCTGGGCAGGAACACTGAAGCTTTCTTT
J gene: TRBJ2-5; D gene: NA; V gene: TRBV28; clone size: few; CDR3 protein: CASSLLITGIAYLTTETQYF; CDR3 DNA: TGTGCCAGCAGTTTGCTGATTACCGGGATAGCGTACCTCACAACGGAGACCCAGTACTTC
J gene: TRBJ1-2; D gene: TRBD1; V gene: TRBV12-3/TRBV12-4; clone size: many; CDR3 protein: CASNPGQGAGYTF; CDR3 DNA: TGTGCCAGCAACCCGGGACAGGGTGCTGGCTACACCTTC
J gene: TRBJ2-4; D gene: TRBD1; V gene: TRBV7-9; clone size: few; CDR3 protein: CASSPWTGLENIQYF; CDR3 DNA: TGTGCCAGCAGCCCATGGACAGGGTTGGAAAACATTCAGTACTTC
J gene: TRBJ2-5; D gene: NA; V gene: TRBV15; clone size: NA; CDR3 protein: CATSNTGLQETQYF; CDR3 DNA: TGTGCCACCAGCAACACAGGGTTACAAGAGACCCAGTACTTC
J gene: TRBJ2-7; D gene: NA; V gene: TRBV29-1; clone size: NA; CDR3 protein: CSATQGSYEQYF; CDR3 DNA: TGCAGCGCGACGCAGGGTTCCTACGAGCAGTACTTC
J gene: TRBJ1-1; D gene: NA; V gene: TRBV12-3/TRBV12-4; clone size: NA; CDR3 protein: CASSFERGAFF; CDR3 DNA: TGTGCCAGCAGTTTCGAAAGGGGAGCTTTCTTT
J gene: TRBJ1-2; D gene: TRBD1; V gene: TRBV7-2; clone size: NA; CDR3 protein: CASSRRDRDNYGYTF; CDR3 DNA: TGTGCCAGCAGTCGCCGGGACAGAGACAACTATGGCTACACCTTC
J gene: TRBJ2-5; D gene: TRBD2; V gene: TRBV4-1; clone size: many; CDR3 protein: CASSQDEAGGVETQYF; CDR3 DNA: TGCGCCAGCAGCCAAGATGAGGCGGGAGGGGTTGAGACCCAGTACTTC
J gene: TRBJ1-1; D gene: TRBD1; V gene: TRBV12-3/TRBV12-4; clone size: NA; CDR3 protein: CASSPGQGEMNTEAFF; CDR3 DNA: TGTGCCAGCAGTCCGGGACAGGGAGAGATGAACACTGAAGCTTTCTTT
J gene: TRBJ2-1; D gene: NA; V gene: TRBV20-1; clone size: NA; CDR3 protein: CSARGKTADEQFF; CDR3 DNA: TGCAGTGCTAGGGGGAAGACAGCGGATGAGCAGTTCTTC
J gene: TRBJ2-1; D gene: TRBD2; V gene: TRBV27; clone size: NA; CDR3 protein: CASSPSLGTSGMGEQFF; CDR3 DNA: TGTGCCAGCAGTCCTAGCCTCGGGACTAGCGGTATGGGTGAGCAGTTCTTC
J gene: TRBJ1-1; D gene: NA; V gene: TRBV2; clone size: NA; CDR3 protein: CASSGQGVMNTEAFF; CDR3 DNA: TGTGCCAGCAGTGGGCAGGGCGTCATGAACACTGAAGCTTTCTTT
J gene: TRBJ2-2; D gene: TRBD1; V gene: TRBV29-1; clone size: few; CDR3 protein: CSVLTGSTGELFF; CDR3 DNA: TGCAGCGTCCTGACAGGGTCCACCGGGGAGCTGTTTTTT
J gene: TRBJ2-3; D gene: TRBD2; V gene: TRBV10-3; clone size: few; CDR3 protein: CAITPGLADTQYF; CDR3 DNA: TGTGCCATCACCCCGGGACTAGCAGATACGCAGTATTTT
J gene: TRBJ1-5; D gene: NA; V gene: TRBV7-2; clone size: NA; CDR3 protein: CASSIRWDTGPHF; CDR3 DNA: TGTGCCAGCAGCATTAGGTGGGACACCGGCCCTCATTTT
J gene: TRBJ2-5; D gene: NA; V gene: TRBV6-5; clone size: once; CDR3 protein: CASSYWGGVETQYF; CDR3 DNA: TGTGCCAGCAGTTACTGGGGGGGCGTGGAGACCCAGTACTTC
J gene: TRBJ2-1; D gene: NA; V gene: TRBV27; clone size: NA; CDR3 protein: CASSPLDLEEQFF; CDR3 DNA: TGTGCCAGCAGTCCCCTAGATCTGGAGGAGCAGTTCTTC
J gene: TRBJ2-1; D gene: NA; V gene: TRBV19; clone size: few; CDR3 protein: CASRLSGRQFF; CDR3 DNA: TGTGCCAGTAGACTTTCAGGGAGGCAGTTCTTC
J gene: TRBJ1-1; D gene: NA; V gene: TRBV7-9; clone size: NA; CDR3 protein: CASSQGHPEAFF; CDR3 DNA: TGTGCCAGCAGCCAGGGACACCCTGAAGCTTTCTTT
J gene: TRBJ2-1; D gene: TRBD2; V gene: TRBV5-1; clone size: NA; CDR3 protein: CASSLVLAGADEQFF; CDR3 DNA: TGCGCCAGCAGCTTGGTTTTAGCGGGAGCTGATGAGCAGTTCTTC
J gene: TRBJ2-7; D gene: NA; V gene: TRBV28; clone size: NA; CDR3 protein: CASSLWGNEQYF; CDR3 DNA: TGTGCCAGCAGTCTCTGGGGGAACGAGCAGTACTTC
J gene: TRBJ2-1; D gene: TRBD2; V gene: TRBV11-2; clone size: few; CDR3 protein: CASSPRTSGSLGAYNEQFF; CDR3 DNA: TGTGCCAGCAGCCCCAGGACTAGCGGGTCCCTGGGGGCCTACAATGAGCAGTTCTTC
J gene: TRBJ1-1; D gene: NA; V gene: TRBV3-1; clone size: NA; CDR3 protein: CASSRTGTRKPRAFF; CDR3 DNA: TGTGCCAGCAGCCGTACCGGGACACGGAAGCCAAGGGCTTTCTTT
J gene: TRBJ2-7; D gene: NA; V gene: TRBV28; clone size: NA; CDR3 protein: CASIPNVGGPTYEQYF; CDR3 DNA: TGTGCCAGCATTCCAAATGTTGGAGGGCCAACCTACGAGCAGTACTTC
J gene: TRBJ2-3; D gene: NA; V gene: TRBV12-3/TRBV12-4; clone size: NA; CDR3 protein: CASSFGHPVGNTDTQYF; CDR3 DNA: TGTGCCAGCAGTTTCGGCCACCCGGTGGGGAACACAGATACGCAGTATTTT